This TCR beta chain was identified during a study of T-cell reconstitution after alpha-beta-depleted transplantation in children. Molecular barcoding with unique molecular identifiers was used for the TCRbeta library. One entry per CDR3 protein, called by TCRdb with MiXCR from the PCR reads. The sample records about 870,000 distinct CDR3 sequences, around 17% being singletons. This clonotype appeared many times. V was cut by 0 bases and J by 5 bases, with 17 bases left in between. The CDR3 is 17 amino acids. Germline-derived CDR1 and CDR2 are LGHNA and YNFKEQ. The origin of this receptor is a male patient younger than 18 who had a stem cell transplant for acute lymphoblastic leukemia, so the T cells may come from the graft donor. Sequencing was performed on PBMCs, mostly from graft donor cells, taken 360 days after TCRalphabeta/CD19-depleted stem cell transplant. V gene TRBV4-2 combines with J gene TRBJ2-1, with D perhaps matching TRBD2 (5 bases). The chain's CDR3 is CASSQESTLVSDNEQFF. The CDR3 DNA sequence: TGTGCCAGCAGCCAAGAATCTACTCTGGTTAGCGACAATGAGCAGTTCTTC.